These 22 T cell receptor beta chains were sequenced from one sample in a study of blood T cell repertoires in COVID-19. Repertoires were generated with immunoSEQ multiplex PCR, while TCRdb's copy carries only in-frame clones and drops some. Of 450,000 to 500,000 clones in the sample, approximately 85% are singletons; the top ten hold about 3.2%. Sample: peripheral blood. These TCRs come from a human donor in a cohort sampled during active COVID-19.

The chain couples TRBV28 to TRBJ2-7; 9 bases match TRBD1. The CDR3 consists of 14 residues. V lost 6 bases to trimming and J lost 0 bases; unmatched junction nucleotides: 3. Germline V CDR1 and CDR2: MDHEN, SYDVKM. CDR3 region: CASRNRGHSYEQYF. CDR3 DNA: TGTGCCAGCAGAAACAGGGGGCACTCCTACGAGCAGTACTTC.

The V gene is TRBV9, the J gene TRBJ2-1; 8 bases line up with TRBD2. Germline CDR1 SGDLS, CDR2 YYNGEE. Germline trimming cut 2 bases from V and 8 bases from J; bases unmatched to any gene: 9. This CDR3 is 15 amino acids long. CDR3 sequence reads: CASSVTGTSVDEQFF. The CDR3, as DNA: TGTGCCAGCAGCGTGACCGGGACTAGTGTGGATGAGCAGTTCTTC.

The chain carries TRBV9 and TRBJ1-1; D remains ambiguous. This CDR3 has 12 residues. CDR1 and CDR2 from the germline V gene are SGDLS and YYNGEE. Trimming stripped 1 base from V and 7 bases from J, with 8 bases between. The CDR3 spells CASSVPSGEAFF. CDR3 coding DNA: TGTGCCAGCAGCGTACCCTCGGGTGAAGCTTTCTTT.

The chain combines TRBV5-1 with TRBJ1-1, with a possible D match to TRBD1 (5 bases). V was cut by 2 bases and J by 1 base, with 9 bases left in between. Germline V gives CDR1 SGHRS, CDR2 YFSETQ. The CDR3 loop spans 14 amino acids. The CDR3 bases are TGCGCCAGCAGCTTCGACGGACAGAACACTGAAGCTTTCTTT. Amino acid sequence: CASSFDGQNTEAFF.

This clone showed up just once. The rearrangement links TRBV5-1 to TRBJ2-5, with 12 bases fitting TRBD2. From germline, CDR1 is SGHRS and CDR2 YFSETQ. The length of the CDR3 is 17 residues. V lost 2 bases, J lost 5 bases, and 10 bases stayed unmatched. The CDR3 DNA sequence: TGCGCCAGCAGCTTCCGGACTAGCGGGATAGAGGGGGAGACCCAGTACTTC. This translates into CASSFRTSGIEGETQYF.

This chain joins TRBV12-3 or TRBV12-4 and TRBJ1-2; D call uncertain. The CDR3 loop spans 12 amino acids. Trimming left V 7 bases short and J 4 bases short, with 10 bases between. CDR3 nucleotide sequence: TGTGCCAGCAACCCGAACAGCTATGGCTACACCTTC. This encodes CASNPNSYGYTF.

The gene calls are TRBV5-1 and TRBJ2-7; D remains unclear. Trimming removed 6 bases at V and 0 bases at J, with 13 bases between. The germline gives CDR1 SGHRS, CDR2 YFSETQ. CDR3 size: 14 residues. DNA for the CDR3: TGCGCCAGCACAAGCTCGATACTCTCCTACGAGCAGTACTTC. This gives the protein CASTSSILSYEQYF.

The rearrangement uses TRBV7-9 and TRBJ1-2, with 10 bases aligning to TRBD1. J lost 8 bases, V lost 5 bases, and 8 bases had no gene match. This CDR3 region has 14 residues. Germline values: CDR1 SEHNR, CDR2 FQNEAQ (reference sequence). CDR3 sequence reads: CASSVDGQGEGYTF. The CDR3 region has the DNA TGTGCCAGCAGCGTAGACGGACAGGGGGAGGGCTACACCTTC.

The chain joins TRBV4-2 to TRBJ1-5, with 8 bases aligning to TRBD1. J was trimmed by 6 bases and V by 3 bases; bases with no gene match: 4. Germline CDR1 and CDR2: LGHNA and YNFKEQ. The length of the CDR3 is 14 residues. The CDR3 spells CASSHGQGAQPQHF. The DNA for the CDR3 is TGTGCCAGCAGCCATGGACAGGGTGCTCAGCCCCAGCATTTT.

DNA for the CDR3: TGTGCCAGTAGAAATTCCGGGACAGGGAACTATGGCTACACCTTC. Protein sequence: CASRNSGTGNYGYTF. This rearrangement joins TRBV19 to TRBJ1-2, with 9 bases matching TRBD1. The CDR3 runs to 15 residues. Trimming took 6 bases from V and 2 from J; bases not matched to a gene: 7. Germline V lookup: CDR1 LNHDA, CDR2 SQIVND (reference sequence).

The chain links TRBV7-9 to TRBJ2-2, with D possibly matching TRBD2 (6 bases). CDR1 is SEHNR, CDR2 FQNEAQ, per germline (reference sequence). The CDR3 consists of 14 residues. The V end was cut by 9 bases, the J end by 4 bases, with 15 bases between. CDR3 nucleotides: TGTGCCAGTCAGGAGGCGGGATTCACCGGGGAGCTGTTTTTT. Amino acids: CASQEAGFTGELFF.

This rearrangement joins TRBV7-9 to TRBJ2-7, with 7 bases lining up with TRBD2. CDR1 and CDR2 (germline): SEHNR, FQNEAQ (reference sequence). After removal of 3 bases from V and 6 bases from J, the junction contained 8 bases not matched to a gene. The CDR3 sequence is 14 residues long. This chain's CDR3 is CASSFGLDAGEQYF. The CDR3 DNA reads as TGTGCCAGCAGCTTCGGACTAGACGCGGGCGAGCAGTACTTC.

The chain employs TRBV18 and TRBJ2-2; the D gene is possibly TRBD2 (6 bases). CDR1 is KGHSH, CDR2 LQKENI, per germline. V lost 4 bases and J lost 6, with 18 bases in between. This CDR3 comprises 16 residues. The CDR3 loop is CASSQGGLVIPGELFF. CDR3 sequence (DNA): TGTGCCAGCTCACAGGGAGGCCTAGTGATCCCCGGGGAGCTGTTTTTT.

The chain has TRBV11-3 and TRBJ2-2; the D is unclear. CDR3 length: 14 residues. Trimming removed 4 bases from V and 3 bases from J, with 9 bases in between. Looked up from germline, CDR1 is SGHNT and CDR2 is YENEEA. CDR3 nucleotide sequence: TGTGCCAGCAGCTCCTTAGTGGACACCGGGGAGCTGTTTTTT. Amino acids: CASSSLVDTGELFF.

The chain uses TRBV6-5 and TRBJ2-1; D remains ambiguous. The CDR3 is 11 amino acids. V lost 6 bases to trimming and J lost 8 bases, with 8 bases between them. CDR1 and CDR2 from the germline V gene are MNHEY and SVGAGI. The CDR3, as DNA: TGTGCCAGCAGCAACGCGGATGAGCAGTTCTTC. This encodes CASSNADEQFF.

The J gene is TRBJ2-5, the V gene TRBV5-8, with 7 positions matching TRBD2. The CDR3 covers 15 residues. Germline values: CDR1 SGHTS, CDR2 YDEGEE. The J segment lost 1 base and the V segment lost 4 bases, leaving 7 bases of the junction unmatched. The CDR3 loop is CASSRTIAGQETQYF. The DNA of the CDR3 is TGTGCCAGCAGCCGAACTATAGCGGGCCAAGAGACCCAGTACTTC.

This rearrangement joins TRBV18 to TRBJ2-3; 9 bases map to TRBD1. Germline-derived CDR1 and CDR2 are KGHSH and LQKENI. The CDR3 is made up of 15 amino acids. V trimming: 4 bases; J trimming: 3 bases; junction bases outside the gene matches: 5. The CDR3 DNA reads as TGTGCCAGCTCACAGGGACAGGGAATGACAGATACGCAGTATTTT. It specifies CASSQGQGMTDTQYF.

This chain joins TRBV9 and TRBJ1-2, with 7 nucleotides matching TRBD1. CDR1 is SGDLS and CDR2 is YYNGEE in the germline V gene. V shed 0 bases, J shed 11 bases, and the junction held 7 bases outside the gene matches. This CDR3 contains 13 residues. This CDR3 is CASSVGGTALYTF. CDR3 nucleotide sequence: TGTGCCAGCAGCGTAGGGGGGACAGCGCTATACACCTTC.

The chain employs TRBV5-4 and TRBJ2-1; 10 bases are a match to TRBD2. The CDR3 length is 16 residues. The junction had 7 bases not matched to a gene; V was cut back by 0 bases and J by 7 bases. Per germline, CDR1 SGHNT and CDR2 YYREEE (reference sequence). The CDR3 nucleotides read TGTGCCAGCAGCTTGGTCCCAGCGGGAGGGGGTAATGAGCAGTTCTTC. Translating gives CASSLVPAGGGNEQFF.

The V gene is TRBV7-9, the J gene TRBJ1-2; the D is unclear. The germline CDR1 and CDR2 sequences are SEHNR and FQNEAQ (reference sequence). The CDR3 has 14 amino acids. Trimming took 1 base from V and 6 from J, leaving 12 bases between them. The DNA of the CDR3 is TGTGCCAGCAGCTTAGGGGGAGAGGAGCATGGCTACACCTTC. Protein: CASSLGGEEHGYTF.

The sample holds a few counts of this clone. The chain employs TRBV2 and TRBJ2-7, with unresolved D. The length of the CDR3 is 12 residues. Germline loops: CDR1 SNHLY, CDR2 FYNNEI. The V and J ends lost 6 bases and 3 bases respectively, with 9 bases between them. CDR3 bases: TGTGCCAGCAGCGTGAGCCGCTACGAGCAGTACTTC. The encoded protein is CASSVSRYEQYF.

The chain links TRBV5-1 to TRBJ1-5, with TRBD1 as a possible D gene (6 bases). The CDR3 has 14 amino acids. Germline V gene data show CDR1 as SGHRS and CDR2 as YFSETQ. V lost 4 bases to trimming and J lost 2 bases, with 10 bases between them. CDR3 protein: CASSQGSGNQPQHF. The CDR3 nucleotides read TGCGCCAGCAGCCAGGGGTCGGGCAATCAGCCCCAGCATTTT.